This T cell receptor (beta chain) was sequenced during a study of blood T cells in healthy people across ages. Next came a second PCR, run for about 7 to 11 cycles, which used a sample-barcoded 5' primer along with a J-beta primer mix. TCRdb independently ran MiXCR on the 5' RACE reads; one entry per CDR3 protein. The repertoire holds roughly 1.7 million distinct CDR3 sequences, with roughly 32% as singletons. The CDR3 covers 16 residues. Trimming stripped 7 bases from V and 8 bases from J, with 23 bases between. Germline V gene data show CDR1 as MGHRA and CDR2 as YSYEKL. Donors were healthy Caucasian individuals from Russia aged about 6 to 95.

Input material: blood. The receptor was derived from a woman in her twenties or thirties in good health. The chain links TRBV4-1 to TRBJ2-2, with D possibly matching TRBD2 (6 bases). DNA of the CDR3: TGCGCCAGCAACCATGCGACTAGAGGGGCGACGGGGGAGCTGTTTTTT. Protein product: CASNHATRGATGELFF.